Shown below are 29 T cell receptor beta chains from a single sample sequenced in a study of control samples from healthy donors and cancer patients. Profiling relied on immunoSEQ multiplex PCR, and the TCRdb table lists in-frame clones only, not all of them. This sample has 150,000 to 200,000 clones, with about nine tenths found just once. The sequenced sample was blood. The receptors derive from a woman in her thirties in good health.

The chain links TRBV2 to TRBJ1-4; 8 nucleotides agree with TRBD1. The trim removed 5 bases at V and 8 bases at J, leaving 4 bases unmatched. Germline loops: CDR1 SNHLY, CDR2 FYNNEI. CDR3 length: 13 amino acids. The CDR3, as DNA: TGTGCCAGCAGTCGGGACAGGCGGGAAAAACTGTTTTTT. Translating it yields CASSRDRREKLFF.

The chain carries TRBV12-3 or TRBV12-4 and TRBJ2-7, with TRBD2 as a possible D gene (6 bases). The V end lost 3 bases, the J end lost 4 bases, and 10 bases lay between the germline ends. The CDR3 consists of 13 residues. CDR3 DNA: TGTGCCAGCAGTTTGGGGGGAAAATACGAGCAGTACTTC. Translating gives CASSLGGKYEQYF.

V is TRBV7-6 and J is TRBJ1-1; unclear D gene. The V end was cut by 1 base, the J end by 8 bases, with 8 bases between. CDR3 size: 12 residues. Germline loops: CDR1 SGHVS, CDR2 FNYEAQ. CDR3 DNA sequence: TGTGCCAGCAGCTTAGAAGTCGGCGAAGCTTTCTTT. Translated, it gives CASSLEVGEAFF.

This clone is a singleton in its sample. This rearrangement joins TRBV4-2 to TRBJ1-4; TRBD1 matches at 11 bases. Trimming took 0 bases from V and 7 from J; bases not matched to a gene: 1. The germline V gene has CDR1 LGHNA and CDR2 YNFKEQ. The CDR3 is 15 residues long. The CDR3 loop reads CASSQEGQGGEKLFF. The CDR3 nucleotides are TGTGCCAGCAGCCAAGAGGGACAGGGGGGTGAAAAACTGTTTTTT.

The chain carries TRBV7-2 and TRBJ2-1; TRBD2 aligns across 9 bases. Germline V lookup: CDR1 SGHTA, CDR2 FQGNSA. The V gene end was trimmed by 6 bases and the J gene end by 5 bases; junction bases not matched to a gene: 2. The CDR3 has 13 residues. CDR3 region: CASRRLADNEQFF. Here the CDR3 DNA reads TGTGCCAGCAGGCGACTAGCGGACAATGAGCAGTTCTTC.

This sequence joins TRBV6-2 or TRBV6-3 and TRBJ2-6; either TRBD1 or TRBD2 may supply D (5 bases each). There are 17 residues in the CDR3. The germline V gene has CDR1 MNHEY and CDR2 SVGEGT. V shed 4 bases and J shed 0 bases, with 13 bases lying between them. The CDR3 spells CASSSRGDLSGANVLTF. CDR3 sequence (DNA): TGTGCCAGCAGTTCGAGGGGCGACCTCTCTGGGGCCAACGTCCTGACTTTC.

The CDR3 sequence: CASSETGAGTEAFF. For the CDR3, the DNA is TGTGCCAGCAGCGAAACAGGGGCTGGCACTGAAGCTTTCTTT. The V call is TRBV21-1, the J call TRBJ1-1; the table assigns TRBD1, which was not confirmed against the DNA. TRBV21-1 is an annotated pseudogene. This CDR3 contains 14 residues.

J is TRBJ2-3 and V is TRBV11-3; 7 bases are shared with TRBD1. This CDR3 spans 14 amino acids. The trim removed 5 bases at V and 4 bases at J, leaving 6 bases unmatched. Germline V gene sequence: CDR1 SGHNT, CDR2 YENEEA. CDR3 region: CASSPRQGADTQYF. CDR3 sequence (DNA): TGTGCCAGCAGCCCCAGACAGGGCGCAGATACGCAGTATTTT.

The CDR3: CASSIRMGVGEAFF. The CDR3 bases are TGTGCCAGTAGTATTCGAATGGGGGTGGGTGAAGCTTTCTTT. This sequence joins TRBV19 and TRBJ1-1; possible D gene TRBD1, 5 bases. The CDR3 totals 14 residues. CDR1 is LNHDA, CDR2 SQIVND, per germline (reference sequence). V shed 3 bases and J shed 7 bases, with 15 bases lying between them.

V usage is TRBV7-2 and J usage is TRBJ1-5; 11 positions match TRBD1. V lost 0 bases, J lost 5 bases, and 3 bases stayed unmatched. In germline, CDR1 is SGHTA, CDR2 FQGNSA. This CDR3 contains 16 residues. DNA for the CDR3: TGTGCCAGCAGCTTAGCGGGGACAGGGGGGGATCAGCCCCAGCATTTT. Its protein product is CASSLAGTGGDQPQHF.

This rearrangement joins TRBV7-9 to TRBJ1-5; D uncertain. The CDR3 is 14 amino acids. The V end lost 1 base, the J end lost 0 bases, and 4 bases lay between the germline ends. The V gene's germline CDR1 is SEHNR and CDR2 FQNEAQ (reference sequence). This CDR3 reads CASSLGTSNQPQHF. CDR3 DNA sequence: TGTGCCAGCAGCTTAGGGACTAGCAATCAGCCCCAGCATTTT.

CDR3 DNA sequence: TGTGCCAGCAGCTTCGGGGGGGCGCGGAACACTGAAGCTTTCTTT. Its protein product is CASSFGGARNTEAFF. This chain joins TRBV11-3 and TRBJ1-1, with a tentative D call TRBD1 (6 bases). The germline V gene has CDR1 SGHNT and CDR2 YENEEA. The CDR3 extends over 15 amino acids. V was trimmed by 3 bases and J by 1 base, leaving 12 bases between them.

The V call is TRBV24-1, the J call TRBJ1-2; D is uncertain. Germline V gives CDR1 KGHDR, CDR2 SFDVKD. This CDR3 contains 13 residues. Trimming pared 4 bases from V and 0 bases from J, leaving 5 bases between. In nucleotides, the CDR3 is TGTGCCACCAGTGAGGGTTCTAACTATGGCTACACCTTC. This encodes CATSEGSNYGYTF.

CDR3 DNA: TGTGCCAGCAGTTTCCGGGACAGCTATGGCTACACCTTC. Residues: CASSFRDSYGYTF. V gene TRBV6-5 combines with J gene TRBJ1-2; 7 bases fit TRBD1. V was clipped by 4 bases and J by 4 bases; unmatched bases: 3. This CDR3 has 13 residues. Germline CDR1 MNHEY, CDR2 SVGAGI.

This rearrangement joins TRBV6-5 to TRBJ2-1; the match to TRBD1 covers 8 bases. Germline V CDR1 and CDR2: MNHEY, SVGAGI. CDR3 length: 14 residues. V lost 8 bases, J lost 5 bases, and 8 bases stayed unmatched. Written as DNA, the CDR3 is TGTGCCAGCGCAGGGGGCAGGGGGAACAATGAGCAGTTCTTC. It yields the protein CASAGGRGNNEQFF.

The chain is built from TRBV5-1 and TRBJ2-7; 7 nucleotides agree with TRBD1. This CDR3 spans 14 amino acids. The V and J ends lost 1 base and 2 bases, in that order; junction bases with no gene match: 3. Germline lookup yields CDR1 SGHRS and CDR2 YFSETQ. The CDR3 protein is CASSLNRGPYEQYF. The CDR3 bases are TGCGCCAGCAGCTTGAACAGGGGTCCCTACGAGCAGTACTTC.

This clone was counted a single time. This chain uses TRBV18 with TRBJ1-3, with TRBD1 as a possible D gene (6 bases). The CDR3 extends over 11 amino acids. Trimming pared 5 bases from V and 7 bases from J, leaving 6 bases between. Germline assignment: CDR1 KGHSH and CDR2 LQKENI. Here the CDR3 reads CASSTGNTIYF. The DNA of the CDR3 is TGTGCCAGCTCAACAGGGAACACCATATATTTT.

This chain links TRBV10-1 with TRBJ1-4; no reliable D call. The CDR3 covers 18 residues. The V and J ends lost 6 bases and 4 bases respectively, with 24 bases between them. Germline CDR1 WNHNN, CDR2 SYGVQD (reference sequence). The chain's CDR3 is CASRRAVRDLGDNEKLFF. CDR3 DNA sequence: TGCGCCAGCAGGCGGGCAGTGAGGGATTTGGGTGATAATGAAAAACTGTTTTTT.

The chain couples TRBV19 to TRBJ1-2; D gene ambiguous. Per germline, CDR1 LNHDA and CDR2 SQIVND (reference sequence). The CDR3 is made up of 12 amino acids. The V end lost 4 bases, the J end lost 4 bases, and 7 bases lay between the germline ends. CDR3 loop: CASSNFLYGYTF. The CDR3 nucleotides are TGTGCCAGTAGTAATTTCCTCTATGGCTACACCTTC.

This clone was picked up one time. This chain uses TRBV6-6 with TRBJ2-1; D is possibly TRBD1 (6 bases). The CDR3 loop spans 13 amino acids. Germline values: CDR1 MNHNY, CDR2 SVGAGI (reference sequence). The V and J ends lost 8 bases and 3 bases respectively, with 11 bases between them. The CDR3 region is CASPQGDYNEQFF. For the CDR3, the DNA is TGTGCCAGCCCACAGGGTGACTACAATGAGCAGTTCTTC.

The chain employs TRBV7-2 and TRBJ2-1; 10 nucleotides match TRBD2. Germline lookup yields CDR1 SGHTA and CDR2 FQGNSA. The CDR3 loop spans 15 amino acids. Trimming cost V 1 base and J 4 bases; bases outside gene matches: 1. CDR3 coding DNA: TGTGCCAGCAGCTTAGTAGCGGGAGGTTACAATGAGCAGTTCTTC. Its translation: CASSLVAGGYNEQFF.

The rearrangement links TRBV6-4 to TRBJ2-2, with 7 bases lining up with TRBD1. The CDR3 length is 14 residues. Per the germline V gene, CDR1 is MRHNA and CDR2 is SNTAGT. Unmatched junction bases numbered 3, after V lost 5 bases and J lost 3 bases. Here the CDR3 reads CASSSGTDTGELFF. The CDR3 DNA reads as TGTGCCAGCAGTTCCGGGACAGACACCGGGGAGCTGTTTTTT.

The chain links TRBV19 to TRBJ1-2; perhaps TRBD1 as D (6 bases). The CDR3 is 13 residues long. The germline V gene has CDR1 LNHDA and CDR2 SQIVND (reference sequence). V dropped 3 bases and J dropped 4 bases, with 9 bases sitting between them. The CDR3 nucleotides read TGTGCCAGTAGTATCGGGGGCGGCTATGGCTACACCTTC. Translating gives CASSIGGGYGYTF.

The J gene is TRBJ2-7, the V gene TRBV29-1; TRBD1 matches 7 bases. The CDR3 sequence is 13 residues long. Germline V CDR1 and CDR2: SQVTM, ANQGSEA. The V gene end was trimmed by 8 bases and the J gene end by 5 bases; junction bases not matched to a gene: 12. The CDR3 is CSTTQGSGNEQYF. In nucleotides, the CDR3 is TGCAGCACCACACAGGGGTCGGGGAACGAGCAGTACTTC.

The chain links TRBV19 to TRBJ1-5, with 7 bases lining up with TRBD1. The CDR3 contains 16 residues. CDR1 and CDR2 from the germline V gene are LNHDA and SQIVND (reference sequence). Trimming cost V 3 bases and J 0 bases; bases outside gene matches: 5. The CDR3 reads CASSIDRAASNQPQHF. In nucleotides, the CDR3 is TGTGCCAGTAGTATTGACAGGGCTGCTAGCAATCAGCCCCAGCATTTT. The whole variable domain, filled in from reference TRBV19 and TRBJ1-5, reads DGGITQSPKYLFRKEGQNVTLSCEQNLNHDAMYWYRQDPGQGLRLIYYSQIVNDFQKGDIAEGYSVSREKKESFPLTVTSAQKNPTAFYLCASSIDRAASNQPQHFGDGTRLSIL.

J is TRBJ2-6 and V is TRBV28; 7 bases are a match to TRBD1. J gave up 2 bases and V 3 bases, and 1 base lay outside the gene matches. The CDR3 contains 15 residues. CDR1 is MDHEN and CDR2 is SYDVKM in the germline V gene. As DNA, the CDR3 is TGTGCCAGCAGTTTCGGACAGGCTGGGGCCAACGTCCTGACTTTC. Protein sequence: CASSFGQAGANVLTF.

The V call is TRBV6-2 or TRBV6-3, the J call TRBJ1-2; D gene uncertain. V lost 2 bases and J 6 bases, leaving 10 bases between the germline ends. The V gene's germline CDR1 is MNHEY and CDR2 SVGEGT. There are 13 residues in the CDR3. Written as DNA, the CDR3 is TGTGCCAGCAGTTACGGAGGTGGCGATGGCTACACCTTC. Translation: CASSYGGGDGYTF.

This chain connects TRBV2 to TRBJ1-2; D is unresolved. There are 15 residues in the CDR3. The germline CDR1 and CDR2 sequences are SNHLY and FYNNEI. Trimming took 3 bases from V and 1 from J, leaving 12 bases between them. The CDR3 protein is CASSEYRVDNYGYTF. The CDR3 bases are TGTGCCAGCAGTGAGTACCGGGTGGATAACTATGGCTACACCTTC.

The chain carries TRBV15 and TRBJ2-7; 7 bases line up with TRBD1. Germline V gene data show CDR1 as LNHNV and CDR2 as YYDKDF (reference sequence). CDR3 length: 15 amino acids. J lost 3 bases, V lost 0 bases, and 5 bases had no gene match. This CDR3 is CATSREPGQIYEQYF. CDR3 coding DNA: TGTGCCACCAGCAGAGAGCCGGGACAGATCTACGAGCAGTACTTC.